Below, 15 T cell receptor beta chains from the same sample are listed, as sequenced in a study of shared clonotypes between healthy human individuals (dated by TCRdb to 2020 to 2022). The protocol used for the library was the immunoSEQ multiplex PCR assay. What TCRdb holds here is the immuneACCESS table cut down to in-frame rearrangements. Part of the clones is not present; checked against another copy, under half of the missing clones reflect an unresolved V gene, and the others are unexplained. For this sample the table gives some 580,000 clones, of which 98% were detected only once. 0.3% of the sample is taken by the ten largest. CD8 naive samples were CD45RO-negative cells positively selected for CCR7, giving a CD45RA+CCR7+ population that excluded TemRA cells. The source material was naive CD8+ T cells sorted from blood. The sample's cell subset or site label is to be understood as: CD45RA+CCR7+. Receptor source: a young man in good health.

The gene calls are TRBV4-2 and TRBJ2-2; 7 bases match TRBD2. J lost 1 base, V lost 1 base, and 6 bases had no gene match. The CDR3 extends over 17 amino acids. Per the germline V gene, CDR1 is LGHNA and CDR2 is YNFKEQ. The CDR3 nucleotides are TGTGCCAGCAGCCAAGTCGGCGGGAGTGAGAACACCGGGGAGCTGTTTTTT. This codes for CASSQVGGSENTGELFF.

V is TRBV5-1 and J is TRBJ1-5; tentatively, D is TRBD1 (5 bases). V lost 0 bases to trimming and J lost 4 bases, with 11 bases between them. Looked up from germline, CDR1 is SGHRS and CDR2 is YFSETQ. The CDR3 has 15 amino acids. The CDR3 nucleotides read TGCGCCAGCAGCTTGGTCCCAGGGCCAAATCAGCCCCAGCATTTT. Protein product: CASSLVPGPNQPQHF.

The chain has TRBV7-2 and TRBJ1-5, with TRBD1 matching 9 bases. Trimming took 5 bases from V and 4 from J; bases not matched to a gene: 6. Germline V gives CDR1 SGHTA, CDR2 FQGNSA. CDR3 length: 15 residues. The CDR3, as DNA: TGTGCCAGCAGCCCAACAGGGGGCCTAAATCAGCCCCAGCATTTT. Translation: CASSPTGGLNQPQHF.

The chain uses TRBV5-1 and TRBJ2-7; 8 positions match TRBD1. Germline values: CDR1 SGHRS, CDR2 YFSETQ. After removal of 3 bases from V and 5 bases from J, the junction contained 10 bases not matched to a gene. The CDR3 runs to 15 residues. The CDR3: CASSWRTTGVDEQYF. In DNA form, the CDR3 reads TGCGCCAGCAGCTGGCGGACGACAGGGGTTGACGAGCAGTACTTC. Together with reference TRBV5-1 and TRBJ2-7, the CDR3 gives the full variable domain: KAGVTQTPRYLIKTRGQQVTLSCSPISGHRSVSWYQQTPGQGLQFLFEYFSETQRNKGNFPGRFSGRQFSNSRSEMNVSTLELGDSALYLCASSWRTTGVDEQYFGPGTRLTVT.

The chain joins TRBV19 to TRBJ2-1, with TRBD2 identical over 11 bases. Germline V CDR1 and CDR2: LNHDA, SQIVND (reference sequence). V lost 0 bases to trimming and J lost 6 bases; unmatched junction nucleotides: 7. CDR3 size: 17 residues. The CDR3 region is CASSIEYTSGRLNEQFF. Here the CDR3 DNA reads TGTGCCAGTAGTATAGAGTATACTAGCGGGAGACTCAATGAGCAGTTCTTC.

The rearrangement joins TRBV7-9 to TRBJ2-1; 9 nucleotides line up with TRBD2. The CDR3 has 16 residues. Germline-derived CDR1 and CDR2 are SEHNR and FQNEAQ (reference sequence). V trimming: 4 bases; J trimming: 7 bases; junction bases outside the gene matches: 11. DNA of the CDR3: TGTGCCAGCAGCTCTATTATAGCGGGAGCGGGGAATGAGCAGTTCTTC. Encoded protein: CASSSIIAGAGNEQFF.

This chain's CDR3 is CASSLTHTGANVLTF. In DNA, the CDR3 is TGTGCCAGCAGTCTCACTCATACTGGGGCCAACGTCCTGACTTTC. V and J are TRBV27 and TRBJ2-6; no reliable D call. Trimming stripped 5 bases from V and 2 bases from J, with 10 bases between. This CDR3 region has 15 residues. Germline V gives CDR1 MNHEY, CDR2 SMNVEV (reference sequence).

The chain joins TRBV5-6 to TRBJ1-1; no definite D call. Trimming shortened V by 0 bases and J by 1 base, and 10 bases separated the two germline ends. Per the germline V gene, CDR1 is SGHDT and CDR2 is YYEEEE. CDR3 length equals 15 residues. CDR3 region: CASSLGPQGNTEAFF. As DNA, the CDR3 is TGTGCCAGCAGCTTGGGTCCCCAAGGGAACACTGAAGCTTTCTTT. The complete variable domain, with remaining parts taken from reference TRBV5-6 and TRBJ1-1, reads DAGVTQSPTHLIKTRGQQVTLRCSPKSGHDTVSWYQQALGQGPQFIFQYYEEEERQRGNFPDRFSGHQFPNYSSELNVNALLLGDSALYLCASSLGPQGNTEAFFGQGTRLTVV.

V is TRBV9 and J is TRBJ2-5; TRBD2 aligns across 7 bases. The CDR3 runs to 15 residues. The V segment lost 0 bases and the J segment 1 base; nucleotides outside the gene matches: 3. Germline CDR1 and CDR2: SGDLS and YYNGEE. Here the CDR3 reads CASSVGDYIQETQYF. The CDR3 DNA reads as TGTGCCAGCAGCGTAGGGGACTACATCCAAGAGACCCAGTACTTC.

The chain is built from TRBV7-8 and TRBJ2-1; 14 positions match TRBD2. CDR1 and CDR2 from the germline V gene are SGHVS and FQNEAQ. V trimming: 3 bases; J trimming: 4 bases; junction bases outside the gene matches: 5. The CDR3 is made up of 17 amino acids. CDR3 coding DNA: TGTGCCAGCAGCTTGACTAGCGGGAGGGTAAAATACAATGAGCAGTTCTTC. Translating gives CASSLTSGRVKYNEQFF.

The rearrangement joins TRBV7-9 to TRBJ2-1; 8 bases are a match to TRBD2. The CDR3 is made up of 15 amino acids. The J segment lost 2 bases and the V segment lost 5 bases, leaving 5 bases of the junction unmatched. Germline CDR1 is SEHNR and CDR2 is FQNEAQ (reference sequence). DNA for the CDR3: TGTGCCAGCAGCGGTACTAGCGGAGCCTACAATGAGCAGTTCTTC. It yields the protein CASSGTSGAYNEQFF.

The CDR3 protein is CASSFTGLNQPQHF. CDR3 coding DNA: TGTGCCAGCAGTTTTACAGGGCTCAATCAGCCCCAGCATTTT. The chain recombines TRBV28 with TRBJ1-5, with a possible D match to TRBD1 (6 bases). This CDR3 spans 14 amino acids. V lost 3 bases and J 3 bases, leaving 9 bases between the germline ends. Germline V gene sequence: CDR1 MDHEN, CDR2 SYDVKM.

CDR3 in amino acids: CASSPSWTGVHEQYF. For the CDR3, the DNA is TGTGCCAGTAGCCCTAGCTGGACAGGGGTCCACGAGCAGTACTTC. The V gene is TRBV19, the J gene TRBJ2-7; 9 bases fit TRBD1. V shed 6 bases, J shed 5 bases, and the junction held 11 bases outside the gene matches. This CDR3 has 15 residues. The germline V gene has CDR1 LNHDA and CDR2 SQIVND (reference sequence).

This chain links TRBV25-1 with TRBJ2-3; D remains unclear. The V gene's germline CDR1 is MGHDK and CDR2 SYGVNS. The length of the CDR3 is 13 residues. The V end was cut by 6 bases, the J end by 4 bases, with 11 bases between. In nucleotides, the CDR3 is TGTGCCAGCAGGCAACTGGGGTCAGATACGCAGTATTTT. Amino acids: CASRQLGSDTQYF.

This chain connects TRBV25-1 to TRBJ2-3, with D unclear. The germline gives CDR1 MGHDK, CDR2 SYGVNS. V lost 9 bases to trimming and J lost 0 bases, with 16 bases between them. CDR3 size: 15 residues. The CDR3 DNA sequence: TGTGCCAGTACCGCCTGGGGTGATAGCACAGATACGCAGTATTTT. It translates to CASTAWGDSTDTQYF.